The TCR beta chain described here comes from a study of PD-1 blockade in mismatch repair-deficient tumors. A note on this clone: Its antigen is as yet unknown.

Method: immunoSEQ multiplex PCR; TCRdb's copy keeps in-frame clones and lacks some. The table has some 120,000 clones, about 74% seen once. Study-wide results and limits: After pembrolizumab, tumor-resident clones rose rapidly, then generally contracted before radiologic responses.

Mismatch repair deficiency was confirmed in all patients, by PCR or immunohistochemistry. Germline V gives CDR1 SGHDT, CDR2 YYEEEE. Trimming at V came to 3 bases and at J to 6 bases, leaving 12 bases not matched to a gene. There are 16 residues in the CDR3. The sequencing used peripheral blood, collected more than 58 weeks after starting pembrolizumab. The V call is TRBV5-6, the J call TRBJ1-2; 9 bases are shared with TRBD1. The TCR was taken from an adult with mismatch repair-deficient cancer. The CDR3 protein is CASSWTGEIYSDGYTF. For the CDR3, the DNA is TGTGCCAGCAGCTGGACAGGGGAGATTTATTCGGATGGCTACACCTTC.